A single sample is the source of the 32 T cell receptor beta chains below, sequenced in a study of human CD4 T cells and Enterobacteriaceae. Sorting took every CD4+ cell except CD45RA+CCR7+CD95- naive cells, reaching over 98% purity. Assay: immunoSEQ multiplex PCR; the TCRdb copy retains only in-frame clones and omits some. The sample holds about 26,000 clones, roughly 80% seen once. Sequenced: memory CD4+ T cells from blood. The receptor source for this set is a human donor in good health.

A word on this clone: This may arise from a read error, as a much more abundant clone is one base away. Other DNA sequences in this specimen translate into the identical CDR3. V and J are TRBV5-4 and TRBJ1-2; a possible D gene is TRBD1 (6 bases). Germline V gene sequence: CDR1 SGHNT, CDR2 YYREEE (reference sequence). The length of the CDR3 is 15 residues. CDR3 residues: CASSPGGGAVYGYTF. The CDR3 DNA is TGCGCCAGCAGCCCGGGAGGGGGGGCCGTCTATGGCTACACCTTC. The entire variable domain, with the rest obtained from reference TRBV5-4 and TRBJ1-2, is as follows: ETGVTQSPTHLIKTRGQQVTLRCSSQSGHNTVSWYQQALGQGPQFIFQYYREEENGRGNFPPRFSGLQFPNYSSELNVNALELDDSALYLCASSPGGGAVYGYTFGSGTRLTVV.

The chain links TRBV14 to TRBJ1-4; D not resolved. Germline CDR1 reads SGHDN; CDR2 reads FVKESK. CDR3 size: 16 residues. Between the trimmed V and J ends, which lost 0 bases and 4 bases, there was a span of 12 bases. The CDR3 region is CASSQEGRPLNEKLFF. The CDR3 nucleotides are TGTGCCAGCAGCCAAGAAGGCCGGCCACTTAATGAAAAACTGTTTTTT.

The V call is TRBV30, the J call TRBJ2-5; D not resolved. Germline V CDR1 and CDR2: GTSNPN, SVGIG (reference sequence). The V gene lost 2 bases and the J gene lost 5 bases, with 9 bases spanning the gap. This CDR3 contains 12 residues. Here the CDR3 DNA reads TGTGCCTGGAGTACTGGGTCCGAGACCCAGTACTTC. It translates to CAWSTGSETQYF.

The chain links TRBV6-6 to TRBJ1-4, with a weak D call TRBD1 (6 bases). Germline-derived CDR1 and CDR2 are MNHNY and SVGAGI (reference sequence). The CDR3 spans 14 residues. V shed 0 bases and J shed 8 bases, with 10 bases lying between them. In DNA, the CDR3 is TGTGCCAGCAGTTACTCTCAGGGGAGAGAAAAACTGTTTTTT. It encodes CASSYSQGREKLFF.

There are a few counts of this clone. This chain links TRBV19 with TRBJ2-7; D gene ambiguous. The CDR3 is 13 amino acids. Trimming took 3 bases from V and 2 from J, leaving 8 bases between them. CDR1 LNHDA and CDR2 SQIVND come from the germline V gene (reference sequence). The CDR3 loop reads CASSIKLTYEQYF. In DNA, the CDR3 is TGTGCCAGTAGTATCAAGCTAACCTACGAGCAGTACTTC.

The CDR3 loop is CASSASTGGAETQYF. The CDR3 bases are TGTGCCAGCAGCGCCTCGACAGGGGGCGCGGAGACCCAGTACTTC. The chain employs TRBV9 and TRBJ2-5, with 10 bases identical to TRBD1. J lost 5 bases, V lost 3 bases, and 7 bases had no gene match. The CDR3 extends over 15 amino acids. CDR1 is SGDLS and CDR2 is YYNGEE in the germline V gene. The full variable domain, completed using reference TRBV9 and TRBJ2-5, is DSGVTQTPKHLITATGQRVTLRCSPRSGDLSVYWYQQSLDQGLQFLIQYYNGEERAKGNILERFSAQQFPDLHSELNLSSLELGDSALYFCASSASTGGAETQYFGPGTRLLVL.

In this sample, this clone turned up once. V usage is TRBV5-1 and J usage is TRBJ2-5, with 7 nucleotides matching TRBD1. Losses at the gene ends were 1 base for V and 2 bases for J; bases not matched to a gene: 8. This CDR3 contains 16 residues. Germline assignment: CDR1 SGHRS and CDR2 YFSETQ. CDR3 in amino acids: CASSLRIGTEQETQYF. CDR3 nucleotides: TGCGCCAGCAGCTTGCGAATTGGGACAGAACAAGAGACCCAGTACTTC.

This clone has a single count. The chain joins TRBV11-2 to TRBJ2-1, with 9 bases aligning to TRBD2. V shed 3 bases, J shed 4 bases, and the junction held 4 bases outside the gene matches. Germline V gene sequence: CDR1 SGHAT, CDR2 FQNNGV. This CDR3 has 15 amino acids. The CDR3 reads CASSFGLASYNEQFF. CDR3 sequence (DNA): TGTGCCAGCAGCTTCGGACTAGCGAGTTACAATGAGCAGTTCTTC. Supplemented by reference TRBV11-2 and TRBJ2-1, the full variable domain reads EAGVAQSPRYKIIEKRQSVAFWCNPISGHATLYWYQQILGQGPKLLIQFQNNGVVDDSQLPKDRFSAERLKGVDSTLKIQPAKLEDSAVYLCASSFGLASYNEQFFGPGTRLTVL.

The chain links TRBV7-9 to TRBJ1-5; 8 bases agree with TRBD1. This CDR3 is built from 16 residues. J gave up 6 bases and V 5 bases, and 12 bases lay outside the gene matches. Germline V gene data show CDR1 as SEHNR and CDR2 as FQNEAQ (reference sequence). The CDR3 region has the DNA TGTGCCAGCAGCCCTAGAGGGCAGGGGGCCGGTCAGCCCCAGCATTTT. Amino acid sequence: CASSPRGQGAGQPQHF. The full variable domain, with the rest looked up from reference TRBV7-9 and TRBJ1-5, is DTGVSQNPRHKITKRGQNVTFRCDPISEHNRLYWYRQTLGQGPEFLTYFQNEAQLEKSRLLSDRFSAERPKGSFSTLEIQRTEQGDSAMYLCASSPRGQGAGQPQHFGDGTRLSIL.

The chain is built from TRBV10-3 and TRBJ1-3; 8 positions match TRBD1. Germline trimming cut 5 bases from V and 2 bases from J; bases unmatched to any gene: 17. The CDR3 spans 19 residues. Germline V lookup: CDR1 ENHRY, CDR2 SYGVKD. The chain's CDR3 is CAISPLGTGGLGAGNTIYF. Here the CDR3 DNA reads TGTGCCATCAGTCCACTGGGCACAGGGGGTCTGGGAGCTGGAAACACCATATATTTT.

The chain employs TRBV7-2 and TRBJ2-7; TRBD1 matches at 7 bases. Trimming took 5 bases from V and 5 from J; bases not matched to a gene: 18. CDR1 is SGHTA, CDR2 FQGNSA, per germline. CDR3 length equals 17 residues. CDR3 sequence reads: CASSQRIRQGVGDEQYF. For the CDR3, the DNA is TGTGCCAGCAGCCAAAGGATAAGACAGGGAGTAGGGGACGAGCAGTACTTC. Complete variable domain (other parts from reference TRBV7-2 and TRBJ2-7): GAGVSQSPSNKVTEKGKDVELRCDPISGHTALYWYRQSLGQGLEFLIYFQGNSAPDKSGLPSDRFSAERTGGSVSTLTIQRTQQEDSAVYLCASSQRIRQGVGDEQYFGPGTRLTVT.

The chain recombines TRBV9 with TRBJ1-1, with unresolved D. The CDR3 contains 13 residues. Germline values: CDR1 SGDLS, CDR2 YYNGEE. The V end lost 4 bases, the J end lost 0 bases, and 7 bases lay between the germline ends. The CDR3 sequence is CASSPDLNTEAFF. Here the CDR3 DNA reads TGTGCCAGCAGCCCCGACCTGAACACTGAAGCTTTCTTT.

The V call is TRBV6-5, the J call TRBJ2-6; the D call may be TRBD1 or TRBD2 (5 bases each). CDR1 MNHEY and CDR2 SVGAGI come from the germline V gene. The CDR3 runs to 15 residues. Trimming shortened V by 6 bases and J by 1 base, and 10 bases separated the two germline ends. The CDR3 coding sequence is TGTGCCAGCAGGACCGGGGCGTCTGGGGCCAACGTCCTGACTTTC. It specifies CASRTGASGANVLTF.

The rearrangement uses TRBV5-4 and TRBJ2-3, with 7 bases aligning to TRBD2. CDR1 SGHNT and CDR2 YYREEE come from the germline V gene (reference sequence). V shed 4 bases and J 0 bases; nucleotides not matched to a gene: 14. The CDR3 extends over 18 amino acids. The CDR3 spells CASSPIGSGTSSTDTQYF. CDR3 nucleotide sequence: TGTGCCAGCAGCCCCATTGGGAGCGGGACCTCGAGCACAGATACGCAGTATTTT. Full variable domain (rest looked up from reference TRBV5-4 and TRBJ2-3): ETGVTQSPTHLIKTRGQQVTLRCSSQSGHNTVSWYQQALGQGPQFIFQYYREEENGRGNFPPRFSGLQFPNYSSELNVNALELDDSALYLCASSPIGSGTSSTDTQYFGPGTRLTVL.

DNA of the CDR3: TGTGCCAGCAGCAGGGGGGAGCACCCGGGGCAGCCCCAGCATTTT. Protein sequence: CASSRGEHPGQPQHF. The genes are TRBV7-9 and TRBJ1-5, with D perhaps matching TRBD1 (6 bases). Germline CDR1 and CDR2: SEHNR and FQNEAQ (reference sequence). This CDR3 region has 15 residues. V lost 5 bases, J lost 7 bases, and 18 bases lay in between.

The gene calls are TRBV4-1 and TRBJ2-5; unclear D gene. The CDR3 is 15 residues long. Germline V gene lookup returns CDR1 MGHRA and CDR2 YSYEKL. With 2 bases removed from V and 5 bases from J, the gap between germline ends came to 15 bases. This CDR3 is CASSQPSIGSETQYF. Here the CDR3 DNA reads TGCGCCAGCAGCCAACCGAGTATCGGATCGGAGACCCAGTACTTC.

J is TRBJ2-1 and V is TRBV7-7; D uncertain. This CDR3 comprises 15 residues. Germline lookup yields CDR1 SSHAT and CDR2 FNYEAQ (reference sequence). V was cut by 1 base and J by 0 bases, with 7 bases left in between. The chain's CDR3 is CASSLDWSSYNEQFF. DNA of the CDR3: TGTGCCAGCAGCTTAGACTGGAGCTCCTACAATGAGCAGTTCTTC.

By share of the sample, this clone is medium-sized (0.01 to 0.1%). This chain connects TRBV7-9 to TRBJ1-6; D ambiguous. The CDR3 length is 17 residues. V lost 1 base and J lost 0, with 10 bases in between. The germline CDR1 and CDR2 sequences are SEHNR and FQNEAQ (reference sequence). The CDR3 sequence: CASSLGGPLSYNSPLHF. In nucleotides, the CDR3 is TGTGCCAGCAGCTTAGGGGGTCCCCTCTCCTATAATTCACCCCTCCACTTT.

The V and J genes are TRBV5-1 and TRBJ1-5; TRBD1 is a possible D gene (6 bases). CDR3 length equals 16 residues. With 0 bases removed from V and 3 bases from J, the gap between germline ends came to 13 bases. CDR1 and CDR2 (germline): SGHRS, YFSETQ. CDR3 coding DNA: TGCGCCAGCAGCTTGGTCCCAGGGGCGTTCAATCAGCCCCAGCATTTT. Its protein is CASSLVPGAFNQPQHF. The whole variable domain, filled in from reference TRBV5-1 and TRBJ1-5, reads KAGVTQTPRYLIKTRGQQVTLSCSPISGHRSVSWYQQTPGQGLQFLFEYFSETQRNKGNFPGRFSGRQFSNSRSEMNVSTLELGDSALYLCASSLVPGAFNQPQHFGDGTRLSIL.

This clone was recorded only once. The chain combines TRBV7-2 with TRBJ1-5; no firm D call. There are 13 residues in the CDR3. The V and J ends lost 2 bases and 5 bases respectively, with 7 bases between them. From germline, CDR1 is SGHTA and CDR2 FQGNSA. The CDR3, as DNA: TGTGCCAGCAGCTTATATCGGGATCAGCCCCAGCATTTT. Encoded protein: CASSLYRDQPQHF.

This sequence joins TRBV19 and TRBJ1-5; 8 bases are a match to TRBD1. This CDR3 spans 14 amino acids. From germline, CDR1 is LNHDA and CDR2 SQIVND (reference sequence). The V and J ends lost 6 bases and 8 bases, in that order; junction bases with no gene match: 9. CDR3 residues: CASRNGQGAEPQHF. DNA for the CDR3: TGTGCCAGTAGAAACGGACAGGGAGCGGAGCCCCAGCATTTT.

The J gene is TRBJ1-1, the V gene TRBV18, with unresolved D. V shed 3 bases and J shed 4 bases, with 9 bases lying between them. The length of the CDR3 is 13 residues. Germline V gives CDR1 KGHSH, CDR2 LQKENI. CDR3 in DNA: TGTGCCAGCTCACCCGACCTGGGCACTGAAGCTTTCTTT. Translated, it gives CASSPDLGTEAFF.

J is TRBJ2-7 and V is TRBV10-3; D remains unclear. Germline V gene sequence: CDR1 ENHRY, CDR2 SYGVKD. This CDR3 region has 13 residues. Trimming took off 4 bases at V and 0 bases at J, with 7 bases between the two ends. The CDR3: CAISVSTSYEQYF. CDR3 nucleotides: TGTGCCATCAGTGTCTCTACCTCCTACGAGCAGTACTTC.

The chain combines TRBV19 with TRBJ1-3; no reliable D call. Trimming took 5 bases from V and 0 from J, leaving 8 bases between them. The CDR3 runs 14 residues. The V gene's germline CDR1 is LNHDA and CDR2 SQIVND (reference sequence). This CDR3 is CASSATRSGNTIYF. The CDR3, as DNA: TGTGCCAGTAGTGCGACCCGCTCTGGAAACACCATATATTTT.

V usage is TRBV4-1 and J usage is TRBJ2-7; tentative D call: TRBD1 (5 bases). V was cut by 4 bases and J by 2 bases, with 12 bases left in between. From germline, CDR1 is MGHRA and CDR2 YSYEKL. The CDR3 runs to 14 residues. The CDR3 protein is CASSPGPDTYEQYF. CDR3 nucleotide sequence: TGCGCCAGCAGCCCAGGGCCGGATACCTACGAGCAGTACTTC.

The chain has TRBV7-9 and TRBJ2-5; the D gene is possibly TRBD1 (5 bases). The CDR3 spans 14 residues. Germline CDR1 is SEHNR and CDR2 is FQNEAQ (reference sequence). The V end was cut by 2 bases, the J end by 3 bases, with 10 bases between. The CDR3 DNA sequence: TGTGCCAGCAGCTTACGGGCAGGGAAAGAGACCCAGTACTTC. It yields the protein CASSLRAGKETQYF.

This sequence joins TRBV6-1 and TRBJ1-5; D remains ambiguous. Trimming took off 2 bases at V and 2 bases at J, with 7 bases between the two ends. Germline V lookup: CDR1 MNHNS, CDR2 SASEGT. This CDR3 contains 14 residues. CDR3 in amino acids: CASSETAGNQPQHF. As DNA, the CDR3 is TGTGCCAGCAGTGAAACGGCGGGCAATCAGCCCCAGCATTTT.

The rearrangement joins TRBV7-2 to TRBJ1-1; no firm D call. Per germline, CDR1 SGHTA and CDR2 FQGNSA. The CDR3 contains 11 residues. The CDR3 here is CAQRVLTEAFF. The CDR3 nucleotides are TGTGCGCAACGAGTACTCACTGAAGCTTTCTTT.

CDR3 in DNA: TGTGCCAGCAGTACTAGCAATCAGCCCCAGCATTTT. Translating it yields CASSTSNQPQHF. The rearrangement links TRBV28 to TRBJ1-5; D not resolved. Germline V gene data show CDR1 as MDHEN and CDR2 as SYDVKM. The CDR3 loop spans 12 amino acids. Trimming shortened V by 5 bases and J by 0 bases, and 2 bases separated the two germline ends.

This clone appeared once. This rearrangement joins TRBV5-1 to TRBJ1-6; 8 bases match TRBD1. Germline CDR1 is SGHRS and CDR2 is YFSETQ. V shed 0 bases, J shed 9 bases, and the junction held 5 bases outside the gene matches. The CDR3 totals 15 residues. The CDR3 here is CASSLETGASSPLHF. In DNA form, the CDR3 reads TGCGCCAGCAGCTTGGAGACAGGGGCATCTTCACCCCTCCACTTT.

The chain links TRBV11-2 to TRBJ1-1; 10 bases are a match to TRBD1. Germline loops: CDR1 SGHAT, CDR2 FQNNGV. The ends lost 6 bases at V and 3 bases at J; junction bases unmatched: 13. CDR3 length: 17 residues. CDR3 sequence: CASSSRGTGVLHTEAFF. In DNA form, the CDR3 reads TGTGCCAGCAGTTCAAGGGGGACAGGGGTGTTACACACTGAAGCTTTCTTT.

The CDR3 sequence is CASSGRDKSKETQYF. The CDR3 DNA reads as TGCGCCAGCAGTGGAAGGGACAAAAGTAAAGAGACCCAGTACTTC. The gene calls are TRBV10-2 and TRBJ2-5, with a weak D call TRBD1 (6 bases). Trimming removed 4 bases at V and 3 bases at J, with 15 bases between. Germline CDR1 WSHSY, CDR2 SAAADI. The CDR3 runs 15 residues.